This TCR beta chain was profiled in a study of cytomegalovirus exposure and HLA in healthy donors. Study-wide results and limits: Cytomegalovirus-associated status was assigned to approximately 160 TCR beta chains. In vitro data verified three CMV-associated chains as specific for CMV antigens.

TCRdb's copy holds only in-frame clones and misses some; the assay was immunoSEQ multiplex PCR. The data show more than 200,000 clones, roughly 90% seen once. Germline loops: CDR1 SGHRS, CDR2 YFSETQ. This CDR3 comprises 14 residues. Trimming removed 5 bases from V and 4 bases from J; junction bases left unmatched: 6. Regarding this clone: Its target is not known.

The clonotype comes from a man between 18 and 35 years old in good health and CMV-seropositive. Input material: PBMCs. The gene calls are TRBV5-1 and TRBJ2-7; 10 bases align to TRBD1. In DNA form, the CDR3 reads TGCGCCAGCAGACAGACAGGGGGCGTATACGAGCAGTACTTC. Its translation: CASRQTGGVYEQYF.